Shown below are 15 T cell receptor beta chains from a single sample sequenced in a study of blood T cells in healthy people across ages. Then a second PCR, running about 6 to 12 cycles, was carried out with a sample-barcoded 5' primer and a J-beta primer mix. TCRdb re-analysed the 5' RACE reads in MiXCR, keeping a single row per CDR3 protein. The data hold 1.5 million to 2 million distinct CDR3 sequences, with approximately 32% observed a single time. The material sequenced was blood. The receptors derive from a woman aged 25 to 45 in good health.

The genes are TRBV25-1 and TRBJ2-5, with D tentatively TRBD1 or TRBD2 (6 bases each). This CDR3 is built from 11 residues. Germline V gene sequence: CDR1 MGHDK, CDR2 SYGVNS. V was pared by 8 bases and J by 7 bases, with 11 bases between. The CDR3 protein is CASGGGTTQYF. The CDR3 DNA reads as TGTGCCAGCGGAGGGGGGACGACCCAGTACTTC.

This sequence joins TRBV19 and TRBJ2-1, with 8 positions matching TRBD2. J lost 2 bases, V lost 5 bases, and 8 bases had no gene match. Germline lookup yields CDR1 LNHDA and CDR2 SQIVND (reference sequence). The CDR3 runs 16 residues. The CDR3 DNA reads TGTGCCAGTAGTTTATCCCGACTAGCGCCCTACAATGAGCAGTTCTTC. This encodes CASSLSRLAPYNEQFF.

This clonotype was seen a handful of times. The chain couples TRBV27 to TRBJ2-5, with 13 bases fitting TRBD2. The CDR3 sequence is 16 residues long. Germline V gene data show CDR1 as MNHEY and CDR2 as SMNVEV (reference sequence). The J segment lost 4 bases and the V segment lost 6 bases, leaving 8 bases of the junction unmatched. CDR3: CASSFGTSGARETQYF. In nucleotides, the CDR3 is TGTGCCAGCAGCTTTGGGACTAGCGGGGCTCGAGAGACCCAGTACTTC.

This clonotype has a handful of counts. The chain is built from TRBV18 and TRBJ2-3, with D tentatively TRBD1 (5 bases). Germline CDR1 reads KGHSH; CDR2 reads LQKENI. Deletions cut 2 bases from V and 4 bases from J, with 16 bases between. This CDR3 spans 16 amino acids. The CDR3 nucleotides are TGTGCCAGCTCACCATCGCAGGGTTTCGGTTCAGATACGCAGTATTTT. As protein: CASSPSQGFGSDTQYF. The whole variable domain, remainder taken from reference TRBV18 and TRBJ2-3, is NAGVMQNPRHLVRRRGQEARLRCSPMKGHSHVYWYRQLPEEGLKFMVYLQKENIIDESGMPKERFSAEFPKEGPSILRIQQVVRGDSAAYFCASSPSQGFGSDTQYFGPGTRLTVL.

This clonotype appeared a few times. The chain joins TRBV20-1 to TRBJ1-1, with D possibly being TRBD1 (5 bases). Germline loops: CDR1 DFQATT, CDR2 SNEGSKA (reference sequence). CDR3 size: 12 residues. V was shortened by 6 bases and J by 3 bases, with 11 bases between the two germline ends. CDR3 in DNA: TGCAGTGCCCGATGGGGGGACACTGAAGCTTTCTTT. Its protein product is CSARWGDTEAFF.

The rearrangement uses TRBV7-3 and TRBJ2-1; 11 bases fit TRBD2. The CDR3 runs 19 residues. J gave up 7 bases and V 5 bases, and 19 bases lay outside the gene matches. Germline CDR1 reads SGHTA; CDR2 reads FQGTGA. CDR3 nucleotides: TGTGCCAGCAGCCCATTGGGGGATAGCGGGAGGGTGAGTGAAAATGAGCAGTTCTTC. Protein: CASSPLGDSGRVSENEQFF.

This clonotype has only a few counts. DNA for the CDR3: TGTGCCAGCAGTTTCGGGGCGGTTTCCTACAATGAGCAGTTCTTC. Protein product: CASSFGAVSYNEQFF. V is TRBV27 and J is TRBJ2-1; D possibly uses TRBD1 or TRBD2 (5 bases each). Between the trimmed V and J ends, which lost 3 bases and 1 base, there was a span of 10 bases. The CDR3 is 15 residues long. Germline CDR1 MNHEY, CDR2 SMNVEV (reference sequence).

This clonotype has more than one count but fewer than ten. V gene TRBV20-1 combines with J gene TRBJ1-4, with D perhaps matching TRBD1 (6 bases). V lost 3 bases to trimming and J lost 5 bases, with 13 bases between them. The CDR3 has 14 residues. Germline V gene data show CDR1 as DFQATT and CDR2 as SNEGSKA (reference sequence). The CDR3 loop reads CSASSGQKNEKLFF. CDR3 nucleotide sequence: TGCAGTGCTAGTAGCGGACAGAAGAATGAAAAACTGTTTTTT.

The V gene is TRBV12-3 or TRBV12-4, the J gene TRBJ1-2; no clear D. V was pared by 10 bases and J by 8 bases, with 14 bases between. This CDR3 has 11 amino acids. The CDR3 region is CAIGGCGGYTF. CDR3 bases: TGTGCCATCGGAGGGTGTGGAGGCTACACCTTC.

For this clonotype: The junction and the germline gene differ at one end; a read error may be behind it. The rearrangement links TRBV28 to TRBJ2-5; D unclear. Germline V gene lookup returns CDR1 MDHEN and CDR2 SYDVKM. This CDR3 spans 11 amino acids. The CDR3 nucleotides read TGTGCCGGCAGTTTTAAAACCTCCCAGTACTTC. Residues: CAGSFKTSQYF.

This clonotype showed up just a few times. V and J are TRBV20-1 and TRBJ2-5; 7 bases match TRBD1. The CDR3 runs 13 residues. The junction had 11 bases not matched to a gene; V was cut back by 8 bases and J by 5 bases. Germline values: CDR1 DFQATT, CDR2 SNEGSKA (reference sequence). The DNA for the CDR3 is TGCAGTTACGGACGGACAGGTCAGGAGACCCAGTACTTC. Its translation: CSYGRTGQETQYF.

Only a few counts were recorded for this clonotype. V gene TRBV28 combines with J gene TRBJ2-3; D is undetermined. The CDR3 covers 14 residues. Trimming left V 11 bases short and J 0 bases short, with 15 bases between. The germline gives CDR1 MDHEN, CDR2 SYDVKM. DNA of the CDR3: TGTGCCCACGGGCGGAAGTGGAGCACAGATACGCAGTATTTT. It codes for CAHGRKWSTDTQYF.

This clonotype was detected a few times. V is TRBV7-2 and J is TRBJ2-3, with 14 positions matching TRBD2. Trimming at V came to 3 bases and at J to 2 bases, leaving 4 bases not matched to a gene. The CDR3 is made up of 17 amino acids. The germline CDR1 and CDR2 sequences are SGHTA and FQGNSA. CDR3 amino acids: CASSFRLAGGYTDTQYF. The DNA of the CDR3 is TGTGCCAGCAGCTTCCGACTAGCGGGGGGGTACACAGATACGCAGTATTTT.

This clonotype was counted a few times. The rearrangement uses TRBV20-1 and TRBJ2-2, with D perhaps TRBD1 or TRBD2 (5 bases each). This CDR3 region has 17 residues. V lost 0 bases, J lost 9 bases, and 23 bases lay in between. Germline assignment: CDR1 DFQATT and CDR2 SNEGSKA (reference sequence). The CDR3 is CSAREVAKGSLGRELFF. CDR3 nucleotides: TGCAGTGCTAGAGAAGTTGCTAAGGGGAGCTTGGGCAGGGAGCTGTTTTTT.

The chain employs TRBV5-1 and TRBJ1-2, with TRBD1 matching over 7 bases. CDR1 is SGHRS, CDR2 YFSETQ, per germline. The CDR3 is 16 residues long. The trim removed 4 bases at V and 0 bases at J, leaving 9 bases unmatched. The CDR3, as DNA: TGCGCCAGCAGCGCCGGGACAGTGGCCTCTAACTATGGCTACACCTTC. It codes for CASSAGTVASNYGYTF.